These 31 T cell receptor beta chains were sequenced from one sample in a study of regulatory T cells in long-lasting Graves disease. Assembly of TCR beta libraries relied on iRepertoire HTBI primers together with Arm-PCR of CDR3 regions. TCRdb re-called the multiplex PCR reads through MiXCR, storing one row per CDR3 protein. The sample has approximately 380,000 distinct CDR3 sequences, about 20% seen once. Regarding time point: persistent/refractory GD, antithyroid drugs over 5 years with positive TRAb. From RNA extracted from PBMCs, the TCR library was made. The sequencing used peripheral blood mononuclear cells (PBMCs), collected when the disease was refractory, from a patient treated with antithyroid drugs. The receptors were sampled from a female donor with Graves disease.

This sequence joins TRBV11-2 and TRBJ1-2; D gene uncertain. CDR3 length: 13 residues. Germline V gene lookup returns CDR1 SGHAT and CDR2 FQNNGV. Trimming took 6 bases from V and 6 from J, leaving 14 bases between them. The DNA for the CDR3 is TGTGCCAGCAGGGCCCAGGCCGGGCATGGCTACACCTTC. Protein product: CASRAQAGHGYTF.

This clonotype was observed many times. V and J are TRBV7-2 and TRBJ2-7; 7 bases map to TRBD1. The V gene end was trimmed by 2 bases and the J gene end by 5 bases; junction bases not matched to a gene: 6. The V gene's germline CDR1 is SGHTA and CDR2 FQGNSA. The CDR3 runs to 14 residues. As DNA, the CDR3 is TGTGCCAGCAGCTTAACGAGGGGGCGCAACGAGCAGTACTTC. Translated, it gives CASSLTRGRNEQYF.

This clonotype has only a few counts. The chain uses TRBV28 and TRBJ2-3; D possibly uses TRBD1 or TRBD2 (5 bases each). The germline V gene has CDR1 MDHEN and CDR2 SYDVKM. V lost 3 bases and J 4 bases, leaving 17 bases between the germline ends. CDR3 size: 16 residues. For the CDR3, the DNA is TGTGCCAGCAGTTTTTTGGTGGGACCGAGGGCAGATACGCAGTATTTT. Translated, it gives CASSFLVGPRADTQYF. Full variable domain (remainder filled in from reference TRBV28 and TRBJ2-3): DVKVTQSSRYLVKRTGEKVFLECVQDMDHENMFWYRQDPGLGLRLIYFSYDVKMKEKGDIPEGYSVSREKKERFSLILESASTNQTSMYLCASSFLVGPRADTQYFGPGTRLTVL.

This clonotype was seen only a few times. The CDR3 loop reads CASSSSPGQGATEAFF. The CDR3 nucleotides read TGTGCCAGCAGTTCCTCTCCGGGACAGGGGGCCACTGAAGCTTTCTTT. The rearrangement joins TRBV28 to TRBJ1-1, with 12 bases lining up with TRBD1. The CDR3 is made up of 16 amino acids. J was trimmed by 4 bases and V by 4 bases; bases with no gene match: 7. The germline CDR1 and CDR2 sequences are MDHEN and SYDVKM.

This clonotype appeared a few times. V and J are TRBV7-2 and TRBJ2-7; 15 bases fit TRBD2. Per germline, CDR1 SGHTA and CDR2 FQGNSA. The CDR3 is 18 residues long. V lost 3 bases to trimming and J lost 2 bases; unmatched junction nucleotides: 8. CDR3 bases: TGTGCCAGCAGCTTTACGGGACTAGCGGGAGGTAGGACCTACGAGCAGTACTTC. This translates into CASSFTGLAGGRTYEQYF.

This chain links TRBV7-2 with TRBJ1-2; the D is unclear. The V end lost 1 base, the J end lost 6 bases, and 6 bases lay between the germline ends. Germline V gives CDR1 SGHTA, CDR2 FQGNSA. This CDR3 is built from 12 residues. The CDR3 bases are TGTGCCAGCAGCTTAGTCGGAGATGGCTACACCTTC. Protein: CASSLVGDGYTF.

This clonotype has only a few counts. This chain links TRBV20-1 with TRBJ1-2; D is unclear. V gave up 0 bases and J gave up 6 bases, with 20 bases separating them. CDR3 size: 16 residues. Germline V lookup: CDR1 DFQATT, CDR2 SNEGSKA (reference sequence). This CDR3 is CSARDPRPRTADGYTF. The DNA for the CDR3 is TGCAGTGCTAGAGACCCCCGACCGCGGACGGCCGATGGCTACACCTTC.

A note on this clonotype: Just one base apart from a much larger clone, this may be a read error. The chain links TRBV28 to TRBJ2-7; D is perhaps TRBD1 or TRBD2 (5 bases each). Germline V gene sequence: CDR1 MDHEN, CDR2 SYDVKM. This CDR3 has 15 residues. V was pared by 2 bases and J by 2 bases, with 13 bases between. CDR3 amino acids: CASSLMPGRTYEQYF. DNA of the CDR3: TGTGCCAGCAGTTTAATGCCGGGACGGACCTACGAGCAGTACTTC.

This clonotype was seen a few times. In DNA form, the CDR3 reads TGTGCCAGCAGCTTGTTTTTTGGGACAGAAAGAAATTCACCCCTCCACTTT. This sequence encodes CASSLFFGTERNSPLHF. V usage is TRBV5-6 and J usage is TRBJ1-6, with 7 bases matching TRBD1. With 1 base clipped from V and 7 bases from J, the junction kept 11 bases outside the gene matches. This CDR3 is 17 amino acids long. Germline CDR1 and CDR2: SGHDT and YYEEEE.

This clonotype was picked up many times. This rearrangement joins TRBV27 to TRBJ2-2, with D perhaps TRBD1 (6 bases). The CDR3 is 14 residues long. V lost 4 bases to trimming and J lost 4 bases, with 10 bases between them. Germline V gene sequence: CDR1 MNHEY, CDR2 SMNVEV (reference sequence). The CDR3 coding sequence is TGTGCCAGCAGTTGGACAGTTAGCACCGGGGAGCTGTTTTTT. The encoded protein is CASSWTVSTGELFF.

In its sample, this clonotype was seen a few times. The chain combines TRBV4-3 with TRBJ2-5; D gene unclear. Germline CDR1 reads LGHNA; CDR2 reads YSLEER. V lost 2 bases and J 4 bases, leaving 8 bases between the germline ends. This CDR3 contains 13 residues. The CDR3 is CASSQTITETQYF. In DNA, the CDR3 is TGCGCCAGCAGCCAAACTATTACAGAGACCCAGTACTTC.

Note on this clonotype: One junction end does not reproduce the germline sequence, and a read error may be involved. The V gene is TRBV7-2, the J gene TRBJ1-3; 8 positions agree with TRBD1. This CDR3 comprises 15 residues. Germline lookup yields CDR1 SGHTA and CDR2 FQGNSA. The CDR3 reads CAGSTKQGAGNTIYF. In DNA, the CDR3 is TGTGCCGGCAGCACGAAACAGGGGGCTGGAAACACCATATATTTT.

This clonotype was counted a few times. The V and J genes are TRBV28 and TRBJ1-5; possible D gene TRBD1, 5 bases. CDR3 length equals 16 residues. Germline CDR1 reads MDHEN; CDR2 reads SYDVKM. With 5 bases removed from V and 5 bases from J, the gap between germline ends came to 19 bases. CDR3 in amino acids: CASSTSEGQLDQPQHF. In DNA form, the CDR3 reads TGTGCCAGCAGTACCTCTGAGGGGCAGCTAGATCAGCCCCAGCATTTT.

At least ten counts were recorded for this clonotype. This chain connects TRBV28 to TRBJ1-1; TRBD1 is a possible D gene (5 bases). This CDR3 region has 12 residues. V lost 1 base, J lost 11 bases, and 11 bases lay in between. Germline values: CDR1 MDHEN, CDR2 SYDVKM. The CDR3 loop is CASSLFTGGAFF. As DNA, the CDR3 is TGTGCCAGCAGTTTATTTACCGGGGGGGCTTTCTTT.

There are many counts of this clonotype. V and J are TRBV20-1 and TRBJ2-7, with D perhaps matching TRBD1 (6 bases). V shed 3 bases and J shed 3 bases, with 12 bases lying between them. This CDR3 is 13 amino acids long. Germline CDR1 and CDR2: DFQATT and SNEGSKA (reference sequence). Here the CDR3 reads CSASPQGHYEQYF. The CDR3 nucleotides read TGCAGTGCTAGTCCACAGGGACACTACGAGCAGTACTTC.

The chain links TRBV5-5 to TRBJ1-5; maybe TRBD1 (5 bases). This CDR3 spans 14 amino acids. The germline gives CDR1 SGHKS, CDR2 YYEKEE (reference sequence). V was clipped by 4 bases and J by 3 bases, with 11 bases between them. Here the CDR3 reads CASSDRDFNQPQHF. In DNA form, the CDR3 reads TGTGCCAGCAGCGACCGGGACTTCAATCAGCCCCAGCATTTT.

In regard to this clonotype: A read error may be the cause here, since a much bigger clone is one base away. No conserved phenylalanine or tryptophan is present at the end of the CDR3, so a read error is the likely explanation. The V and J genes are TRBV6-5 and TRBJ2-7; D is unclear. With 0 bases removed from V and 5 bases from J, the gap between germline ends came to 2 bases. Germline lookup yields CDR1 MNHEY and CDR2 SVGAGI. This CDR3 comprises 11 residues. CDR3 DNA sequence: TGTGCCAGCAGTTACTCGGACGAGCAGTACCTC. This sequence encodes CASSYSDEQYL.

In this sample, this clonotype turned up a few times. The chain is built from TRBV6-5 and TRBJ2-7, with D possibly matching TRBD1 (5 bases). This CDR3 is built from 15 residues. CDR1 is MNHEY, CDR2 SVGAGI, per germline. Deletions cut 2 bases from V and 1 base from J, with 12 bases between. CDR3 sequence: CASSYTQGFSYEQYF. CDR3 bases: TGTGCCAGCAGTTACACGCAGGGATTTTCCTACGAGCAGTACTTC.

The rearrangement uses TRBV7-8 and TRBJ2-7; D remains ambiguous. The V end was cut by 1 base, the J end by 0 bases, with 13 bases between. The CDR3 length is 16 residues. Germline assignment: CDR1 SGHVS and CDR2 FQNEAQ. CDR3 nucleotides: TGTGCCAGCAGCTTAGTTCGGCAGCCCTCCTCCTACGAGCAGTACTTC. It codes for CASSLVRQPSSYEQYF.

This clonotype appeared many times. The chain recombines TRBV27 with TRBJ1-5, with 8 positions matching TRBD1. The germline CDR1 and CDR2 sequences are MNHEY and SMNVEV (reference sequence). V shed 2 bases, J shed 6 bases, and the junction held 0 bases outside the gene matches. This CDR3 is built from 13 residues. CDR3 in amino acids: CASSLDRGQPQHF. The CDR3 coding sequence is TGTGCCAGCAGTTTAGACAGGGGTCAGCCCCAGCATTTT.

The gene calls are TRBV28 and TRBJ2-2; D possibly corresponds to TRBD1 (5 bases). Trimming took 3 bases from V and 6 from J, leaving 8 bases between them. The CDR3 is 13 residues long. Germline V lookup: CDR1 MDHEN, CDR2 SYDVKM. The CDR3 here is CASSLQGAGELFF. The CDR3, as DNA: TGTGCCAGCAGTTTGCAGGGCGCCGGGGAGCTGTTTTTT.

This clonotype was recorded a few times. The rearrangement uses TRBV4-2 and TRBJ2-5; 7 bases align to TRBD2. This CDR3 region has 17 residues. Germline V lookup: CDR1 LGHNA, CDR2 YNFKEQ. Trimming cost V 0 bases and J 4 bases; bases outside gene matches: 11. The CDR3 sequence: CASSQDPEETGGETQYF. The DNA of the CDR3 is TGTGCCAGCAGCCAAGATCCGGAGGAGACGGGAGGAGAGACCCAGTACTTC.

This clonotype came up a few times. The chain recombines TRBV3-1 with TRBJ1-5; 8 bases are shared with TRBD1. V gave up 4 bases and J gave up 4 bases; unmatched junction bases: 3. Germline CDR1 is LGHDT and CDR2 is YNNKEL (reference sequence). The CDR3 is 14 amino acids. Here the CDR3 DNA reads TGTGCCAGCAGCCTGGGACAGGTTAATCAGCCCCAGCATTTT. The encoded protein is CASSLGQVNQPQHF.

Many counts were recorded for this clonotype. Germline is not matched at one junction end, which may reflect a read error. This sequence joins TRBV6-1 and TRBJ1-5, with unresolved D. Germline lookup yields CDR1 MNHNS and CDR2 SASEGT. CDR3 length equals 17 residues. The CDR3 region is CASSESETLLGNQPQHF. The CDR3 nucleotides read TGCGCCAGCAGTGAGTCGGAGACCTTGCTAGGCAATCAGCCCCAGCATTTT.

This clonotype was seen many times. The chain uses TRBV18 and TRBJ1-4; D perhaps matches TRBD1 (5 bases). CDR1 and CDR2 (germline): KGHSH, LQKENI. The CDR3 has 14 amino acids. Deletions cut 0 bases from V and 8 bases from J, with 10 bases between. The CDR3 region is CASSPPLEGEKLFF. The CDR3 bases are TGTGCCAGCTCACCACCTTTGGAGGGGGAAAAACTGTTTTTT. Variable domain in full (rest from reference TRBV18 and TRBJ1-4): NAGVMQNPRHLVRRRGQEARLRCSPMKGHSHVYWYRQLPEEGLKFMVYLQKENIIDESGMPKERFSAEFPKEGPSILRIQQVVRGDSAAYFCASSPPLEGEKLFFGSGTQLSVL.

This clonotype appeared once. The rearrangement joins TRBV6-1 to TRBJ1-3; the D is unclear. CDR1 is MNHNS, CDR2 SASEGT, per germline. Between the trimmed V and J ends, which lost 1 base and 0 bases, there was a span of 7 bases. The length of the CDR3 is 15 residues. The CDR3: CASSEGVYSGNTIYF. The CDR3 nucleotides are TGTGCCAGCAGTGAAGGGGTCTACTCTGGAAACACCATATATTTT.

This clonotype was counted only a few times. V and J are TRBV4-3 and TRBJ1-2; 7 bases align to TRBD1. This CDR3 has 14 amino acids. After removal of 0 bases from V and 9 bases from J, the junction contained 7 bases not matched to a gene. From germline, CDR1 is LGHNA and CDR2 YSLEER. The DNA of the CDR3 is TGCGCCAGCAGCCAAGATGCAGGGGGGACGAGCTACACCTTC. Translation: CASSQDAGGTSYTF.

The genes are TRBV20-1 and TRBJ1-2; D gene ambiguous. V was clipped by 0 bases and J by 2 bases, with 7 bases between them. This CDR3 is built from 13 residues. Looked up from germline, CDR1 is DFQATT and CDR2 is SNEGSKA (reference sequence). The CDR3 loop is CSARDLGNYGYTF. CDR3 nucleotides: TGCAGTGCTAGAGATTTGGGGAACTATGGCTACACCTTC.

The table lists this clonotype with a few counts. The J gene is TRBJ1-1, the V gene TRBV7-2; TRBD1 matches at 10 bases. This CDR3 region has 20 residues. Germline lookup yields CDR1 SGHTA and CDR2 FQGNSA. V trimming: 3 bases; J trimming: 0 bases; junction bases outside the gene matches: 16. The CDR3 is CASSFIIPGQGKRMNTEAFF. Here the CDR3 DNA reads TGTGCCAGCAGCTTTATAATACCGGGACAGGGGAAAAGAATGAACACTGAAGCTTTCTTT.

This clonotype has just a few counts. V and J are TRBV6-2 or TRBV6-3 and TRBJ2-7, with 8 bases matching TRBD2. The germline V gene encodes CDR1 MNHEY and CDR2 SVGEGT. There are 16 residues in the CDR3. V was pared by 0 bases and J by 5 bases, with 9 bases of the junction left unmatched. CDR3 nucleotides: TGTGCCAGCAGTTACTCGAACGCGGGAGGTACAGACGAGCAGTACTTC. It is translated as CASSYSNAGGTDEQYF.

This clonotype was recorded a few times. This rearrangement joins TRBV5-1 to TRBJ1-1; the D is unclear. Between the trimmed V and J ends, which lost 4 bases and 4 bases, there was a span of 11 bases. Germline V gives CDR1 SGHRS, CDR2 YFSETQ. There are 13 residues in the CDR3. The CDR3 here is CASSPLEGTEAFF. The CDR3 DNA is TGCGCCAGCAGCCCTTTGGAGGGCACTGAAGCTTTCTTT. Drawing the rest from reference TRBV5-1 and TRBJ1-1, the complete variable domain is KAGVTQTPRYLIKTRGQQVTLSCSPISGHRSVSWYQQTPGQGLQFLFEYFSETQRNKGNFPGRFSGRQFSNSRSEMNVSTLELGDSALYLCASSPLEGTEAFFGQGTRLTVV.